This T cell receptor beta chain came from a study of PD-1 blockade in mismatch repair-deficient tumors. Time point meaning: identical roughly 10-day culture without peptide (control). Seven ELISpot-reactive neoantigen peptides each drove a 10-day in vitro stimulation. Assay: immunoSEQ multiplex PCR; the TCRdb copy retains only in-frame clones and omits some. The sample shows 14,000 or so clones, approximately 84% of them seen only once. Germline CDR1 MDHEN, CDR2 SYDVKM. This CDR3 comprises 15 residues. V was pared by 6 bases and J by 4 bases, with 18 bases between. As regards this clone: Its antigen remains unknown.

The chain is built from TRBV28 and TRBJ1-1; a possible D gene is TRBD1 (5 bases). This specimen consisted of cells cultured in vitro, obtained from a patient treated with pembrolizumab. The sequence was obtained from an adult with mismatch repair-deficient cancer. In nucleotides, the CDR3 is TGTGCCAGCAGCCCCTTTGAAGGGGTTGGCACTGAAGCTTTCTTT. Amino acids: CASSPFEGVGTEAFF.